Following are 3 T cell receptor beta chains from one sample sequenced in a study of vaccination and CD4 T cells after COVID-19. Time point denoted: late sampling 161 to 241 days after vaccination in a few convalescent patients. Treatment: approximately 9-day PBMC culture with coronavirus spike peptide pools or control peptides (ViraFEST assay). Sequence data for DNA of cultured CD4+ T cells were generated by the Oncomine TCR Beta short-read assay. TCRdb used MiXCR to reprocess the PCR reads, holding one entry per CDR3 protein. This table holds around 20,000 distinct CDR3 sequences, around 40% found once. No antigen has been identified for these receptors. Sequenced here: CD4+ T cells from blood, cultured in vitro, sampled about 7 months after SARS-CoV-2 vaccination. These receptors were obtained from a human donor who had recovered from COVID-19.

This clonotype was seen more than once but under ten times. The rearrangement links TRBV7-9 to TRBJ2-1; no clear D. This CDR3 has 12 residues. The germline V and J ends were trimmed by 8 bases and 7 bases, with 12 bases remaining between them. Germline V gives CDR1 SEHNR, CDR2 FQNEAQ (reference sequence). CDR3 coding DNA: TGTGCCAGCCAGGACCGGACGAATGAGCAGTTCTTC. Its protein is CASQDRTNEQFF.

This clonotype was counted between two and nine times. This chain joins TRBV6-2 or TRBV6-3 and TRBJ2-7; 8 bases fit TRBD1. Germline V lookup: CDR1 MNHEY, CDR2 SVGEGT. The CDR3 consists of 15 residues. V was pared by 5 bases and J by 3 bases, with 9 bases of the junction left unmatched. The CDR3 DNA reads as TGTGCCAGCAGTAGGTACGGACAGGGAAGCTACGAGCAGTACTTC. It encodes CASSRYGQGSYEQYF.

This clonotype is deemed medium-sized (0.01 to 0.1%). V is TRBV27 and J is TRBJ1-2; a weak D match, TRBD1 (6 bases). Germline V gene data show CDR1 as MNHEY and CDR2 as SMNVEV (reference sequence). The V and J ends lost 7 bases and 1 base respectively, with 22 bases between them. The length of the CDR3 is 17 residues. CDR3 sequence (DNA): TGTGCCAGCAAACCTAACAGGGACCCCAACCTTAACTATGGCTACACCTTC. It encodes CASKPNRDPNLNYGYTF.